This TCR beta chain was identified during a study of cytomegalovirus exposure and HLA in healthy donors. The PCR made use of 60 Vbeta and 13 Jbeta primers. Method: immunoSEQ multiplex PCR; TCRdb's copy keeps in-frame clones and lacks some. Among around 78,000 clones listed, more than 65% were seen once. The CDR3 extends over 13 amino acids. Germline V gene sequence: CDR1 MDHEN, CDR2 SYDVKM. After removal of 2 bases from V and 8 bases from J, the junction contained 4 bases not matched to a gene. General study results and limits: Sequence variants that were highly shared formed a cluster that was likely a sequencing artifact. The authors enumerated some 170 TCR beta chains as linked to cytomegalovirus. Later analysis found that TCR beta chains associated with HLA were more clonally expanded than other, equally common chains.

About this clone itself: What it binds is not known.

The chain couples TRBV28 to TRBJ1-2, with 8 nucleotides matching TRBD1. The receptor was isolated from a woman in her thirties or forties in good health and CMV-seropositive. Material: PBMCs. CDR3 in amino acids: CASSLQGARGYTF. The CDR3, as DNA: TGTGCCAGCAGTTTACAGGGGGCTAGGGGCTACACCTTC.